This record concerns one TCR beta chain sequence. Germline CDR1 SGHRS, CDR2 YFSETQ. This CDR3 region has 16 residues. The trim removed 2 bases at V and 2 bases at J, leaving 5 bases unmatched. The sample comes from a study of blood T cell repertoires in COVID-19. Study-wide context: Samples taken during acute and convalescent COVID-19 were collected in the United States, Italy and Spain.

Using immunoSEQ multiplex PCR, the repertoire was profiled, and TCRdb retains in-frame clones only, with some absent. The sample has about 51,000 clones, 86% seen once. The chain has TRBV5-1 and TRBJ2-7, with 12 bases lining up with TRBD2. The receptor was isolated from a man older than 75 with active COVID-19. Sequenced sample: peripheral blood. CDR3 DNA: TGCGCCAGCAGCTTACTAGCGGGAGGTCCGACCTACGAGCAGTACTTC. The encoded protein is CASSLLAGGPTYEQYF.